The clone carrying this TCR beta chain was counted once. What it binds is unknown. PCR was performed using 60 Vbeta and 13 Jbeta primers. Some clones are missing from TCRdb's copy, which holds only in-frame ones; the method was immunoSEQ multiplex PCR. The data contain approximately 120,000 clones, 75% to 90% of them singletons. The data stem from a study of cytomegalovirus exposure and HLA in healthy donors. About the study: Researchers found that roughly 81% of 300 to 450 genotyped donors fell within the Caucasian-associated ancestry cluster.

Overall study results and limits: According to an earlier analysis, most TCR beta V segments yielded productive rearrangements about 87% or about 30% of the time.

The trim removed 6 bases at V and 4 bases at J, leaving 9 bases unmatched. CDR1 and CDR2 from the germline V gene are SNHLY and FYNNEI. The length of the CDR3 is 16 residues. The V call is TRBV2, the J call TRBJ2-1, with TRBD2 matching over 10 bases. The source material was PBMCs. This TCR was recovered from a man between 25 and 39 years old in good health and CMV-seropositive. CDR3 nucleotides: TGTGCCAGCAGACCGGGAGCGGGAGGGACTTACAATGAGCAGTTCTTC. The encoded protein is CASRPGAGGTYNEQFF.